This T cell receptor (beta chain) is drawn from a study of T cells in Graves' hyperthyroidism and ophthalmopathy. RNA transcripts provided the source from which TCR beta CDR3 regions were amplified. HTBI primers were used for first-round RT-PCR of the TCR CDR3. TCRdb re-analysed the multiplex PCR reads in MiXCR, keeping a single row per CDR3 protein. The table has about 640,000 distinct CDR3 sequences, less than 25% seen once. The ends were cut back, 8 bases at V and 2 bases at J, with 19 bases in the middle. From germline, CDR1 is SNHLY and CDR2 FYNNEI. The CDR3 has 15 amino acids. In its sample, this clonotype was seen many times.

The rearrangement links TRBV2 to TRBJ2-7; perhaps TRBD1 as D (5 bases). The sample taken for sequencing was blood. The origin of this receptor is a man younger than 40 with Graves' ophthalmopathy. The CDR3 DNA follows: TGTGCCAGCCGGTGGGAAGTAGGGGCAGCCTACGAGCAGTACTTC. This gives the protein CASRWEVGAAYEQYF.